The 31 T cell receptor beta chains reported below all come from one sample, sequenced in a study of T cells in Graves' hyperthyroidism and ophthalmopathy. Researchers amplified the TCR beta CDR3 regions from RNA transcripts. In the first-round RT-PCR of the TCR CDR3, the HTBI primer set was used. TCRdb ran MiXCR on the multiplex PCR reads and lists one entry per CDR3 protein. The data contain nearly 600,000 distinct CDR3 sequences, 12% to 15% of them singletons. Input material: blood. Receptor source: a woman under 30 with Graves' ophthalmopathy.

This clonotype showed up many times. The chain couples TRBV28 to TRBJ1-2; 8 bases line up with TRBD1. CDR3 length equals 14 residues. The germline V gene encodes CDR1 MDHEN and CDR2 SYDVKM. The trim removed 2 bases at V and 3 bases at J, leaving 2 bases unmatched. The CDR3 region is CASSLQGADYGYTF. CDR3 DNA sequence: TGTGCCAGCAGTTTACAGGGGGCGGACTATGGCTACACCTTC.

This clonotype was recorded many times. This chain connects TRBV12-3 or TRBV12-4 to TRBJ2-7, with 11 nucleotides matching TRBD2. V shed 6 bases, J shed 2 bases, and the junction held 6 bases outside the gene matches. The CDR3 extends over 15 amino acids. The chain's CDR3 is CASRGIAGGPYEQYF. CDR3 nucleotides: TGTGCCAGCAGGGGGATAGCGGGAGGGCCCTACGAGCAGTACTTC.

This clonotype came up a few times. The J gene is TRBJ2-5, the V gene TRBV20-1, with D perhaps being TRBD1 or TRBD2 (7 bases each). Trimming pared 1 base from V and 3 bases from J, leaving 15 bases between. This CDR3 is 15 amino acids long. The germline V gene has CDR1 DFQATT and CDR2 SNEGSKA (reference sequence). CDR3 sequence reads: CSARATGRAEETQYF. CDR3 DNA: TGCAGTGCTAGAGCGACAGGGAGGGCGGAAGAGACCCAGTACTTC.

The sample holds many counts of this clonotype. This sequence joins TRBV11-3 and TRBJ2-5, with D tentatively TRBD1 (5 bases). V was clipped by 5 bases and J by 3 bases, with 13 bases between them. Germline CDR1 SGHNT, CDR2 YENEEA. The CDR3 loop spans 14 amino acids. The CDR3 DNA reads TGTGCCAGCAGCCCTGGACACACGGAAGAGACCCAGTACTTC. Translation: CASSPGHTEETQYF.

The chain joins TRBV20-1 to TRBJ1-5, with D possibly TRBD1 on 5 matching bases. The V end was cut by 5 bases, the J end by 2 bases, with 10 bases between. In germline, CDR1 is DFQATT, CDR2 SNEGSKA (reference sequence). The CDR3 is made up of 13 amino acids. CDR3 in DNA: TGCAGTGCTGGACATGGAGGCAATCAGCCCCAGCATTTT. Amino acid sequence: CSAGHGGNQPQHF.

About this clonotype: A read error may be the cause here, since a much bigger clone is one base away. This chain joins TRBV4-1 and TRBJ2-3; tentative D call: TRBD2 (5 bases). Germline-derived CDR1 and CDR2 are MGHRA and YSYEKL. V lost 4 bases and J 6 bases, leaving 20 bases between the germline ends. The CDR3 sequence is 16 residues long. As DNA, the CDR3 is TGCGCCAGCAGCCCCCTCCGGGGTGGCGCTAGCGATACGCAGTATTTT. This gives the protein CASSPLRGGASDTQYF.

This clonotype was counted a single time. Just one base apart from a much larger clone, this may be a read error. The CDR3 spells CAISYFKTTDTQYF. The DNA of the CDR3 is TGTGCCATCAGTTACTTCAAAACCACAGATACGCAGTATTTT. The chain uses TRBV10-3 and TRBJ2-3; D gene ambiguous. CDR3 length: 14 amino acids. V lost 5 bases and J 2 bases, leaving 11 bases between the germline ends. Germline loops: CDR1 ENHRY, CDR2 SYGVKD.

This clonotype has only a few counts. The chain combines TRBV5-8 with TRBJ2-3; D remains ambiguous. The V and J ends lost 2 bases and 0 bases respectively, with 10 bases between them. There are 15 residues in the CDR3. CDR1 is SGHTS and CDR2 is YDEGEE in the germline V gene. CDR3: CASSFQYTSTDTQYF. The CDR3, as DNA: TGTGCCAGCAGCTTTCAGTACACTAGCACAGATACGCAGTATTTT.

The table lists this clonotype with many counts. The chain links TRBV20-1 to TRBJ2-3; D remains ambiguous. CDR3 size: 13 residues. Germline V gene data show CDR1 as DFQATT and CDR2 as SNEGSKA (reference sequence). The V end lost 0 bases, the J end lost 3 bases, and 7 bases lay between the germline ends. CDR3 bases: TGCAGTGCTAGAGAGGTGGGAACAGATACGCAGTATTTT. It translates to CSAREVGTDTQYF.

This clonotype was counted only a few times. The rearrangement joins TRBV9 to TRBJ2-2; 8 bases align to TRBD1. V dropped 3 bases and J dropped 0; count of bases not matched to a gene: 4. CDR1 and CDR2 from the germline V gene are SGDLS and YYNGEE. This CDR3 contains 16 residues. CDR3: CASSGRQGSNTGELFF. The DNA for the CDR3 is TGTGCCAGCAGCGGACGACAGGGGTCGAACACCGGGGAGCTGTTTTTT.

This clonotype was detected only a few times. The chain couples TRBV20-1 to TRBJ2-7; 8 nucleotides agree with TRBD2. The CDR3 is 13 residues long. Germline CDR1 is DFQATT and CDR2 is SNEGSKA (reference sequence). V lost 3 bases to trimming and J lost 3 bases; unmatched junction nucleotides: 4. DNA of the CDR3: TGCAGTGCTAGGCGGGGGGCATACTACGAGCAGTACTTC. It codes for CSARRGAYYEQYF.

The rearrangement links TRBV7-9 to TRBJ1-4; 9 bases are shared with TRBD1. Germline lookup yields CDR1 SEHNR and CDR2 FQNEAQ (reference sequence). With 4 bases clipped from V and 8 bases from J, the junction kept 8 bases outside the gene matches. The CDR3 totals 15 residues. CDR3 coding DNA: TGTGCCAGCAGCTCGTCGGGACAGGGAGTCGAAAAACTGTTTTTT. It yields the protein CASSSSGQGVEKLFF.

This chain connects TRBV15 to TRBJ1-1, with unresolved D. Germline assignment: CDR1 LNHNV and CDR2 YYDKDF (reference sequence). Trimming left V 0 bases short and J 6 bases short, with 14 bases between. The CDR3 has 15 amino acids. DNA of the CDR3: TGTGCCACCAGCAGAGATTCGAGCCCCGGGGCTGAAGCTTTCTTT. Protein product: CATSRDSSPGAEAFF.

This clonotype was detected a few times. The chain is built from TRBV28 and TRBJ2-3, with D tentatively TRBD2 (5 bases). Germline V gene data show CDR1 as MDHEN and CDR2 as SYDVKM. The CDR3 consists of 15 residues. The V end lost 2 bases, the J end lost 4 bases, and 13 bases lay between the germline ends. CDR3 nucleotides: TGTGCCAGCAGTTTAAGAGCGGAGCTCGCAGATACGCAGTATTTT. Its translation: CASSLRAELADTQYF.

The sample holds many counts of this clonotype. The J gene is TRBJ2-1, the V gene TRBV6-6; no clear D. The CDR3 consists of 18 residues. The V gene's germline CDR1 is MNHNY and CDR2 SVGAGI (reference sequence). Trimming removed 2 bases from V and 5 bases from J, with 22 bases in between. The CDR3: CASSYTPWKIQANNEQFF. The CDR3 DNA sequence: TGTGCCAGCAGTTACACCCCCTGGAAGATTCAGGCGAACAATGAGCAGTTCTTC.

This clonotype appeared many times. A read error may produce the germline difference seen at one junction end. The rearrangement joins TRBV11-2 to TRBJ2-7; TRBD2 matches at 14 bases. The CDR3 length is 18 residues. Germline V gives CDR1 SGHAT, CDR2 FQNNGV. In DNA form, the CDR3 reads TGTGTCAGCAGCTTAGAGGGACTAGCGGGAGCCATTTCCTACGAGCAGTACTTC. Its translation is CVSSLEGLAGAISYEQYF.

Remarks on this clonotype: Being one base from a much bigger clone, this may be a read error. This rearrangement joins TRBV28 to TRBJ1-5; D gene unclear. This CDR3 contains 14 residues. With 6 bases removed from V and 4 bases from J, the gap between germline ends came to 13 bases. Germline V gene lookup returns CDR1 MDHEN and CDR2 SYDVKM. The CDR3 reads CASSRAKRNQPQHF. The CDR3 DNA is TGTGCCAGCAGCCGGGCTAAACGGAATCAGCCCCAGCATTTT.

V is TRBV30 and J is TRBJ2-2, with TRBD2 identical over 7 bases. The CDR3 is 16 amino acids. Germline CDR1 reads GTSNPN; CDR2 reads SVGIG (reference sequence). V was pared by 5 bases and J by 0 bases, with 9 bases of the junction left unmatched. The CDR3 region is CAWFGLADTNTGELFF. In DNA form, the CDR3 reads TGTGCCTGGTTCGGGCTAGCGGATACGAACACCGGGGAGCTGTTTTTT.

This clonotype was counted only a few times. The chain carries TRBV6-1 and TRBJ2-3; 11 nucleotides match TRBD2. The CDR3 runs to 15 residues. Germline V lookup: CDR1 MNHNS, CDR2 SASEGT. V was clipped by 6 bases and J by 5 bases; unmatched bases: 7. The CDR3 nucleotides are TGTGCCAGCAGGGCGCTAGCGGGAGGAGGAGATACGCAGTATTTT. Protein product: CASRALAGGGDTQYF.

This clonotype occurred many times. The CDR3 nucleotides read TGTGCCAGCAGTTTACGGTTAGCGGGAGGGAGCTCCTACGAGCAGTACTTC. Protein product: CASSLRLAGGSSYEQYF. V and J are TRBV27 and TRBJ2-7; 11 bases align to TRBD2. Germline CDR1 and CDR2: MNHEY and SMNVEV (reference sequence). CDR3 length: 17 amino acids. V lost 2 bases and J lost 0; bases outside the gene matches: 6.

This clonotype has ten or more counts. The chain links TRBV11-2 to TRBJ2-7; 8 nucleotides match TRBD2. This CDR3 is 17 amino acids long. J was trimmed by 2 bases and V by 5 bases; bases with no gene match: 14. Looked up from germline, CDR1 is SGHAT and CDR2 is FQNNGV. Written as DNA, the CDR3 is TGTGCCAGCAGCCGCCGGTATGCCCGCGGGAGGCCCTACGAGCAGTACTTC. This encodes CASSRRYARGRPYEQYF.

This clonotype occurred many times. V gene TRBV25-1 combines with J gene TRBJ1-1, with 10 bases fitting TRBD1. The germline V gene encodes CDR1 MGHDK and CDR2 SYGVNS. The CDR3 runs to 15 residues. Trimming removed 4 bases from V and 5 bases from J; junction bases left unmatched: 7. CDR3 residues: CASSGLRTGGTEAFF. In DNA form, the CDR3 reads TGTGCCAGCAGTGGTCTGCGGACAGGGGGGACTGAAGCTTTCTTT.

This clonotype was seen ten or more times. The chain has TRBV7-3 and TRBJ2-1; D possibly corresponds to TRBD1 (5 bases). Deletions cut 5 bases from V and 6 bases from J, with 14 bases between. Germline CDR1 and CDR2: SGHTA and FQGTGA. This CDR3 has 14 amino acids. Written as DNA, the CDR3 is TGTGCCAGCAGCGCCCTTTTCAGGGCCAATGAGCAGTTCTTC. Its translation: CASSALFRANEQFF.

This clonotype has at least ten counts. CDR3 coding DNA: TGTGCCAGCAGCCCCTTGGGGTCTGGTTCCTACGAGCAGTACTTC. Translating gives CASSPLGSGSYEQYF. The chain carries TRBV5-5 and TRBJ2-7; D gene ambiguous. The germline V gene encodes CDR1 SGHKS and CDR2 YYEKEE (reference sequence). CDR3 length: 15 amino acids. Trimming removed 4 bases from V and 1 base from J, with 15 bases in between.

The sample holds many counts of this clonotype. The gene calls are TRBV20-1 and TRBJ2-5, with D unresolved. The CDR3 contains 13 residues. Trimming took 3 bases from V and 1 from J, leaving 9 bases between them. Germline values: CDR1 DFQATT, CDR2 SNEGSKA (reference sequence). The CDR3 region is CSASGNPQETQYF. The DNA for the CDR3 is TGCAGTGCTAGCGGAAACCCCCAAGAGACCCAGTACTTC.

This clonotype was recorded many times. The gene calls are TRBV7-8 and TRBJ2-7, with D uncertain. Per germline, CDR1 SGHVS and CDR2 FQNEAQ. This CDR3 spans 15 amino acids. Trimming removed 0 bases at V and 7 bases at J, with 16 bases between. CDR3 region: CASSLAETALREQYF. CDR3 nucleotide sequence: TGTGCCAGCAGCTTAGCGGAGACCGCTTTACGGGAGCAGTACTTC. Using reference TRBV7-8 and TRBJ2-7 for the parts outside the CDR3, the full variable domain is GAGVSQSPRYKVAKRGQDVALRCDPISGHVSLFWYQQALGQGPEFLTYFQNEAQLDKSGLPSDRFFAERPEGSVSTLKIQRTQQEDSAVYLCASSLAETALREQYFGPGTRLTVT.

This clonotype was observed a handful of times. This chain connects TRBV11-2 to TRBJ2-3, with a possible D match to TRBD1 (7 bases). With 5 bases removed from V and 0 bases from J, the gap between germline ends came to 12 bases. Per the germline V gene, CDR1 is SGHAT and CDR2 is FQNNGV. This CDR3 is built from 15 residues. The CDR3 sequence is CASSAGGYSTDTQYF. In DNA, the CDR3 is TGTGCCAGCAGCGCAGGGGGGTATAGCACAGATACGCAGTATTTT.

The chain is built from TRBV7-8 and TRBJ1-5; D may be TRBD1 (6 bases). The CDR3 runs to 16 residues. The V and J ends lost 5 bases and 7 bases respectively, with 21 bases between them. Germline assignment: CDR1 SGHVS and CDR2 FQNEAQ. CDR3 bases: TGTGCCAGCAGCCAACCTGCAGGGGAGGGATGGCAGCCCCAGCATTTT. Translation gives CASSQPAGEGWQPQHF.

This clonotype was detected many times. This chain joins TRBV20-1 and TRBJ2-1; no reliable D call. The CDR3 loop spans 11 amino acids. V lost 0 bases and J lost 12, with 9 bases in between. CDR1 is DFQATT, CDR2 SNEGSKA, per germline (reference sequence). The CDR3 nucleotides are TGCAGTGCTAGAGATGGTATGGGGCAGTTCTTC. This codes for CSARDGMGQFF.

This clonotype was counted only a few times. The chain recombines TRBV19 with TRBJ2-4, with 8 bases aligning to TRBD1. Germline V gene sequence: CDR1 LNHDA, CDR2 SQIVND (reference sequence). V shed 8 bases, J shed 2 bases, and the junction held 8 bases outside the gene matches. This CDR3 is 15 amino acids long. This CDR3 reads CASRDRGSTKNIQYF. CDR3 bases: TGTGCCAGTCGAGACAGGGGATCAACCAAAAACATTCAGTACTTC.

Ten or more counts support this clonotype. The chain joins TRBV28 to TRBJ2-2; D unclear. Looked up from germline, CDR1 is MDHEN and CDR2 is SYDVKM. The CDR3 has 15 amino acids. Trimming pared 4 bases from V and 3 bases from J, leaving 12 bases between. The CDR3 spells CASSWRRLHTGELFF. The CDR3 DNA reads TGTGCCAGCAGTTGGCGACGCCTACACACCGGGGAGCTGTTTTTT.